These T cell receptor beta chains were read from a single sample in a study of blood T cell repertoires in COVID-19. This table comes from immunoSEQ multiplex PCR, and its TCRdb copy is limited to in-frame clones, with some not included. Here the sample spans approximately 99,000 clones, around 83% being singletons. The sample comprised peripheral blood. These receptors were taken from an older woman with acute or convalescent COVID-19. Both conserved end residues are part of each CDR3. Fields, in order: CDR3 DNA, CDR3 protein, V gene, D gene, J gene, clone size. A D gene is named only where the DNA matches it firmly. The listing skips clone size in some rows; elsewhere it reads once, few, many or a size class.

CDR3nt: TGTGCCAGCAGCACGGGACAGAACTATGGCTACACCTTC
CDR3aa: CASSTGQNYGYTF
v_gene: TRBV3-1/TRBV3-2
d_gene: TRBD1
j_gene: TRBJ1-2
abundance: -

CDR3nt: TGTGCCAGCAGTGATCTTGCGTGGGAGAGGTCCTACGAGCAGTACTTC
CDR3aa: CASSDLAWERSYEQYF
v_gene: TRBV2
d_gene: -
j_gene: TRBJ2-7
abundance: once

CDR3nt: TGTGCCAGCACCAGGGGATCAGCGGATAGCAATCAGCCCCAGCATTTT
CDR3aa: CASTRGSADSNQPQHF
v_gene: TRBV7-8
d_gene: -
j_gene: TRBJ1-5
abundance: -

CDR3nt: TGTGCCAGCTCACCCCCTGGGACAGGGAAAACCTACGAGCAGTACTTC
CDR3aa: CASSPPGTGKTYEQYF
v_gene: TRBV18
d_gene: TRBD1
j_gene: TRBJ2-7
abundance: -

CDR3nt: TGTGCCAGCAGCCAAGATCGGAATCAGCCCCAGCATTTT
CDR3aa: CASSQDRNQPQHF
v_gene: TRBV3-1/TRBV3-2
d_gene: -
j_gene: TRBJ1-5
abundance: -

CDR3nt: TGTGCCAGCAGTTTGGGAACAGGGGGCAAAGAAAAACTGTTTTTT
CDR3aa: CASSLGTGGKEKLFF
v_gene: TRBV6-2/TRBV6-3
d_gene: TRBD1
j_gene: TRBJ1-4
abundance: -

CDR3nt: TGTGCCAGCAGCCCCCAATCCGGGGAGCTGTTTTTT
CDR3aa: CASSPQSGELFF
v_gene: TRBV7-3
d_gene: -
j_gene: TRBJ2-2
abundance: -

CDR3nt: TGCGCCAGCAGCCTTACGGCGGGGGTTTACAATGAGCAGTTCTTC
CDR3aa: CASSLTAGVYNEQFF
v_gene: TRBV4-1
d_gene: TRBD2
j_gene: TRBJ2-1
abundance: -

CDR3nt: TGTGCCAGCAGCCAACCTTCAGGGCCAGGAAACACCATATATTTT
CDR3aa: CASSQPSGPGNTIYF
v_gene: TRBV3-1/TRBV3-2
d_gene: -
j_gene: TRBJ1-3
abundance: -

CDR3nt: TGTGCCAGCAGCCCAGGACAGGGACCCGATGAGCAGTTCTTC
CDR3aa: CASSPGQGPDEQFF
v_gene: TRBV11-3
d_gene: TRBD1
j_gene: TRBJ2-1
abundance: once

CDR3nt: TGTGCCAGTAGTATAGTGGGCAGTCATAACTATGGCTACACCTTC
CDR3aa: CASSIVGSHNYGYTF
v_gene: TRBV19
d_gene: -
j_gene: TRBJ1-2
abundance: -

CDR3nt: TGTGCCAGCAGCCAACCGGGAGCTCCAAAATACGAGCAGTACTTC
CDR3aa: CASSQPGAPKYEQYF
v_gene: TRBV6-5
d_gene: -
j_gene: TRBJ2-7
abundance: -

CDR3nt: TGTGCCAGTAGTAGGGGACAGCTGAATCAGCCCCAGCATTTT
CDR3aa: CASSRGQLNQPQHF
v_gene: TRBV19
d_gene: TRBD1
j_gene: TRBJ1-5
abundance: -

CDR3nt: TGTGCCAGCAGCTTGGACAGGGGCTTCTATGGCTACACCTTC
CDR3aa: CASSLDRGFYGYTF
v_gene: TRBV7-2
d_gene: TRBD1
j_gene: TRBJ1-2
abundance: -